This T cell receptor (beta chain) was documented in a study of blood T cell repertoires in COVID-19. Study-level background: Sites across the United States, Italy and Spain contributed samples from acute and convalescent COVID-19. T cells, B-cell-depleted T cells, or PBMCs supplied cDNA or gDNA.

This CDR3 spans 14 amino acids. Losses at the gene ends were 4 bases for V and 4 bases for J; bases not matched to a gene: 3. CDR1 is SGHTA, CDR2 FQGNSA, per germline. This clone was counted only a few times. Authors' analysis steps: From reference gene primer amplification, estimates of nucleated cell counts were derived. Profiling relied on immunoSEQ multiplex PCR, and the TCRdb table lists in-frame clones only, not all of them. V and J calls and clone size are as listed in that table; D and trimming were resolved from the DNA. The sample records around 250,000 clones, about 84% being singletons. Sequenced sample: peripheral blood. This TCR came from an older man with acute or convalescent COVID-19. The chain couples TRBV7-2 to TRBJ1-5; 8 bases map to TRBD1. The CDR3 bases are TGTGCCAGCAGCTCACGGACAGGGAATCAGCCCCAGCATTTT. Translated: CASSSRTGNQPQHF.